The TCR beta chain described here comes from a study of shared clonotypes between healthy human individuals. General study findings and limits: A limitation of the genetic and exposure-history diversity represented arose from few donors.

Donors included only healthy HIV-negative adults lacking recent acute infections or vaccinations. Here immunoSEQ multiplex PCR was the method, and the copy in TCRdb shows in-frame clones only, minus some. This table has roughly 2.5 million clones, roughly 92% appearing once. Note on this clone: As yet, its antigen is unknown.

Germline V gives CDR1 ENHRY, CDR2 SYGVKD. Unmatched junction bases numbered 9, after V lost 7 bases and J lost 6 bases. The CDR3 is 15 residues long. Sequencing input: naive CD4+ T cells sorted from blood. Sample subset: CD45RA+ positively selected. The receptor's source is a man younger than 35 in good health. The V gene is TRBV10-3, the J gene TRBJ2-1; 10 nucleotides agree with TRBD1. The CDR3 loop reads CAINPDRGIGNEQFF. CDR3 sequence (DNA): TGTGCCATCAACCCGGACAGGGGGATAGGCAATGAGCAGTTCTTC.